The 10 T cell receptor beta chains presented below share a single source sample, sequenced in a study of tumor-infiltrating lymphocytes in primary liver carcinoma. Unsorted bulk tissue (roughly 17-33 mg) underwent RNA and DNA co-extraction. Constant-region priming of about 500 ng total RNA yielded TCR beta cDNA. Three rounds of nested multiplex PCR with slightly modified ARM-PCR produced TCR beta libraries. Rounds one and two of PCR, each of 10 cycles, were primed with TRBV1-TRBV30 forward primers and a C-beta reverse primer. TCRdb fed the multiplex PCR reads into MiXCR, producing one record per CDR3 protein. The profile shows 100,000 or so distinct CDR3 sequences, 69% of them singletons. Sequencing was performed on liver tumor tissue from sampling region 5. Stated subset: tumor region T5, tumor centre. These receptors originate from a woman in her sixties with primary liver carcinoma and hepatitis B virus infection.

To note about this clonotype: A read error is likely, as this CDR3 ends without the conserved phenylalanine or tryptophan. The chain employs TRBV28 and TRBJ1-2, with 9 bases lining up with TRBD1. This CDR3 is built from 16 residues. CDR1 and CDR2 (germline): MDHEN, SYDVKM. Germline trimming cut 6 bases from V and 11 bases from J; bases unmatched to any gene: 19. The CDR3 DNA sequence: TGTGCCAGCAGGTCGTGGGACAGGGTGTTATATGGAGGATACACCTTA. Translating gives CASRSWDRVLYGGYTL.

This clonotype was recorded at least ten times. The chain is built from TRBV29-1 and TRBJ1-1; D is uncertain. The CDR3 extends over 12 amino acids. Germline V gene sequence: CDR1 SQVTM, CDR2 ANQGSEA. Trimming stripped 8 bases from V and 0 bases from J, with 10 bases between. CDR3 protein: CSSSLMNTEAFF. The CDR3 nucleotides are TGCAGCTCCTCCCTAATGAACACTGAAGCTTTCTTT.

The chain employs TRBV20-1 and TRBJ2-5; perhaps TRBD1 as D (6 bases). The V end lost 4 bases, the J end lost 5 bases, and 11 bases lay between the germline ends. Germline V gene sequence: CDR1 DFQATT, CDR2 SNEGSKA (reference sequence). This CDR3 comprises 12 residues. The CDR3 loop reads CSANARGETQYF. CDR3 bases: TGCAGTGCTAACGCCAGGGGTGAGACCCAGTACTTC.

With regard to this clonotype: This may stem from a read error, because a much larger clone lies one nucleotide away. The V and J genes are TRBV21-1 and TRBJ1-5; the table's D gene call, TRBD1, was not cross checked with the DNA. The end of the DNA fits TRBJ2-3 better, so the J call may be wrong. TRBV21-1 is annotated as a pseudogene. This CDR3 is 14 amino acids long. CDR3 nucleotide sequence: TGTGCCAGCAGCAAAAACAGGGACAATCAGCCCCAGTATTTT. Amino acids: CASSKNRDNQPQYF.

This clonotype was picked up many times. This chain joins TRBV5-1 and TRBJ2-7; D gene ambiguous. V shed 0 bases and J shed 2 bases, with 9 bases lying between them. The V gene's germline CDR1 is SGHRS and CDR2 YFSETQ. The CDR3 has 14 residues. The CDR3 protein is CASSLDIRTYEQYF. The CDR3 DNA follows: TGCGCCAGCAGCTTGGATATTAGAACCTACGAGCAGTACTTC.

The CDR3 here is CASSQVDRGRGKLFF. In nucleotides, the CDR3 is TGTGCCAGCAGCCAAGTAGACAGGGGGCGAGGAAAACTGTTTTTT. The chain has TRBV4-2 and TRBJ1-4; 10 bases agree with TRBD1. CDR3 length equals 15 residues. From germline, CDR1 is LGHNA and CDR2 YNFKEQ. V lost 1 base and J lost 10; bases outside the gene matches: 6.

The chain is built from TRBV11-1 and TRBJ2-7; possibly TRBD2 for D (6 bases). V dropped 2 bases and J dropped 4 bases, with 15 bases sitting between them. Germline values: CDR1 SGHAT, CDR2 FQDESV (reference sequence). The CDR3 loop spans 15 amino acids. The chain's CDR3 is CASSLTGSGEYEQYF. The CDR3 DNA is TGTGCCAGCAGCTTAACGGGATCGGGAGAATACGAGCAGTACTTC.

With regard to this clonotype: Likely a read error: the CDR3 ends without its conserved phenylalanine or tryptophan. V and J are TRBV12-3 or TRBV12-4 and TRBJ1-6; D not resolved. V lost 9 bases to trimming and J lost 1 base, with 13 bases between them. CDR3 length: 15 amino acids. The CDR3 DNA is TGTGCCAGTAGTCCCGAGGGTTCCTATAATTCACCCCTCCACTAT. It encodes CASSPEGSYNSPLHY.

This clonotype was found many times. V and J are TRBV6-1 and TRBJ2-7; 9 nucleotides match TRBD1. The CDR3 length is 14 residues. The V and J ends lost 4 bases and 4 bases, in that order; junction bases with no gene match: 5. The germline CDR1 and CDR2 sequences are MNHNS and SASEGT. The CDR3 region is CASSVTGTGYEQYF. CDR3 sequence (DNA): TGTGCCAGCAGTGTTACCGGGACAGGGTACGAGCAGTACTTC.

The chain joins TRBV4-1 to TRBJ2-1; 7 bases agree with TRBD2. J lost 8 bases, V lost 6 bases, and 16 bases had no gene match. This CDR3 is built from 16 residues. Germline CDR1 is MGHRA and CDR2 is YSYEKL. CDR3 region: CASRQDVGRESDEQFF. The CDR3 DNA follows: TGCGCCAGCAGGCAGGATGTAGGGCGGGAGTCCGATGAGCAGTTCTTC.